This record looks at one T cell receptor (beta chain) sequence and its context. Its cognate antigen has yet to be identified. This sample is drawn from a study of CXCR3-negative and CXCR3-positive naive CD8 T cells (dated by TCRdb to the late 2010s). With respect to the entire study: In total, some 150 million TRB reads were obtained, which works out to roughly 1.5 +/- 0.3 million reads per library. Diversity and physicochemical repertoire analyses were performed on about eleven donors pooled from two independent experiments. Naive subsets from about five donors and memory cells from 3 donors were included in the TRBV-TRBJ cluster analysis.

General conclusions and limits of the study: Because surface CD5, which is linked to self-reactivity in mice, was comparable between the naive subsets, TCR interaction strength was also inferred from the physicochemical properties of TRB CDR3s. TRB CDR3s from CXCR3-positive naive cells showed higher hydrophobicity (lower Kidera factor 4), lower energy, and higher strength and volume indices than CXCR3-negative naive cells. TRBV-TRBJ usage was similar between naive CXCR3-negative and CXCR3-positive cells from the same donor, while memory cells showed distinct patterns. Comparably high repertoire diversity was found in both naive subsets, whereas much lower repertoire diversity was found in memory CD8+ T cells. Freshly isolated PBMCs were used for most assays because CXCR3 expression went down partially after cryopreservation.

Each CD8+ T cell subset was flow-sorted in triplicate, with roughly 300,000 cells per subset placed directly into RLT lysis buffer. To keep memory contaminants out, a stringent definition of naive CD8+ T cells was applied: CD45RO-CCR7+CD27+CD95-. Peripheral blood mononuclear cells were isolated from buffy coats using standard density gradient centrifugation. Naive CXCR3-negative and CXCR3-positive CD8+ T cells were flow-sorted using a FACSAria III. An RNeasy Mini Kit was used to extract total RNA from the sorted cells. The sequencer was a NextSeq 550. The Human TCR Profiling Kit (MiLaboratory) was used to make UMI-labeled 5' RACE TRB cDNA libraries. The full amount of extracted RNA was used for cDNA synthesis, and the full amount of resulting cDNA was used for PCR amplification. Libraries were prepared in parallel with an identical number of PCR cycles. From the authors' description of their analysis: About 50,000 +/- 10,000 unique UMI-labeled TRB cDNA molecules per library were extracted with MIGEC and MiXCR, with at least two reads per UMI required. An average of approximately 40,000 +/- 10,000 functional in-frame TRB CDR3 nucleotide clonotypes without stop codons was found per library. After downsampling to 5000 UMI-labeled TRB molecules per sample, diversity metrics such as normalized Shannon-Wiener and Chao1 were calculated in VDJtools. VDJtools was used to calculate clonotype-size-weighted physicochemical properties of the central five CDR3 residues, namely interaction energy, strength, volume and Kidera factor 4. Based on TCRdb reprocessing of the reads, there is one entry per CDR3 protein sequence, and DNA is missing. The V and J calls here are based on TCRdb, not the publication. The sample table gives tens of thousands of distinct CDR3 sequences. The biggest ten clones account for 0.95% to 1.4% of the sample.

The sample was naive CXCR3- CD8+ T cells from blood. Interpreted using the paper, the cell subset or site label stands for: CD45RO-CCR7+CD27+CD95- naive CD8+ T cells lacking CXCR3 (TNR3-). The sequence was obtained from a human donor in good health. Some clones in this sample may be carry-over from other donors' samples.

The CDR3 in this case is CASSLAEEYEQYF. The rearrangement combines TRBV7-6 with TRBJ2-7. From the cysteine up to the phenylalanine, the CDR3 has a length of 13 residues. No DNA appears here. Via the germline V gene, CDR1 is SGHVS and CDR2 FNYEAQ. Outside the CDR3, residues come from the reference TRBV7-6 and TRBJ2-7 proteins, so the full variable domain is: GAGVSQSPRYKVTKRGQDVALRCDPISGHVSLYWYRQALGQGPEFLTYFNYEAQQDKSGLPNDRFSAERPEGSISTLTIQRTEQRDSAMYRCASSLAEEYEQYFGPGTRLTVT.